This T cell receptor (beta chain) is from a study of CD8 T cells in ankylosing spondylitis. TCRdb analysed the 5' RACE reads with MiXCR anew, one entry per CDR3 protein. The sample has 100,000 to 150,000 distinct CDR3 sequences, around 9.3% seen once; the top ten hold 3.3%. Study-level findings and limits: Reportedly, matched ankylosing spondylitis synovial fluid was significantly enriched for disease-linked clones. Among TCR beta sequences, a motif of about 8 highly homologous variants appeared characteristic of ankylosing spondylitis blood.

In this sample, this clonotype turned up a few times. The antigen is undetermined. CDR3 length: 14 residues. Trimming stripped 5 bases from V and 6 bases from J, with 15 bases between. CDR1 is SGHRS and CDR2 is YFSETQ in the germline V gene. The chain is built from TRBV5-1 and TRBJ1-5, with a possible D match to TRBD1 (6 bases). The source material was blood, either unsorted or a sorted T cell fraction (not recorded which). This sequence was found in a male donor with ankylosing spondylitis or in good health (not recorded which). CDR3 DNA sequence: TGCGCCAGCAGACTGCAGGACAGTACTCAGCCCCAGCATTTT. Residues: CASRLQDSTQPQHF.